This TCR beta chain was observed in a study of blood T cells in healthy people across ages. The study, taken as a whole, reports: Per-million-T-cell TCR beta diversity fell roughly linearly with age. Diversity estimates from one million T cells were considered underestimates.

A sample-barcoded 5' primer and a J-beta primer mix were used in a second PCR of roughly 6 to 11 cycles. Every sample returned 2.5 million or more CDR3-containing paired-end reads. TCRdb re-called the 5' RACE reads through MiXCR, storing one row per CDR3 protein. The sample records 850,000 to 1,300,000 distinct CDR3 sequences, under 45% being singletons. The CDR3 spans 13 residues. After removal of 5 bases from V and 6 bases from J, the junction contained 6 bases not matched to a gene. About this clonotype: Its antigen is unidentified.

The source material was blood. The V call is TRBV12-3 or TRBV12-4, the J call TRBJ1-2; TRBD1 matches at 7 bases. The TCR sequence derives from an older woman in good health. The CDR3: CASSQDRRHGYTF. CDR3 coding DNA: TGTGCCAGCAGTCAGGACAGGCGCCATGGCTACACCTTC.